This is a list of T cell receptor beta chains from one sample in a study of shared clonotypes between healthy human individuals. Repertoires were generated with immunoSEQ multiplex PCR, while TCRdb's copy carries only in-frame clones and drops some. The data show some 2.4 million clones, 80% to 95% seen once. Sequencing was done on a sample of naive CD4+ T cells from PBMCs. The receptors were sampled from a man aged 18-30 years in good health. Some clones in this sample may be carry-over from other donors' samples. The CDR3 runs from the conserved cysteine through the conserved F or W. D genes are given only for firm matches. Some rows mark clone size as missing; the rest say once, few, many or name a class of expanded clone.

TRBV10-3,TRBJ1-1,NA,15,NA,CAISESMYKNTEAFF,TGTGCCATCAGTGAGTCGATGTATAAGAACACTGAAGCTTTCTTT
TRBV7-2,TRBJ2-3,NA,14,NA,CASSGTSGFDTQYF,TGTGCCAGCAGCGGGACTTCGGGGTTCGATACGCAGTATTTT
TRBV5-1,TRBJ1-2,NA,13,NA,CASRTLNLGGYTF,TGCGCCAGCAGAACCCTTAACCTAGGGGGCTACACCTTC
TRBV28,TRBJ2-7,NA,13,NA,CASSPPRYYEQYF,TGTGCCAGCAGTCCCCCCAGGTACTACGAGCAGTACTTC
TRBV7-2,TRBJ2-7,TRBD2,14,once,CASSLGLAGGEQYF,TGTGCCAGCAGCTTAGGGTTAGCGGGAGGGGAGCAGTACTTC
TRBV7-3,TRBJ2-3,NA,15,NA,CASTRTGQITDTQYF,TGTGCCAGCACCAGAACAGGGCAGATCACAGATACGCAGTATTTT
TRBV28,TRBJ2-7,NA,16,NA,CASSFSSIAWSYEQYF,TGTGCCAGCAGTTTCTCCAGTATCGCCTGGTCCTACGAGCAGTACTTC
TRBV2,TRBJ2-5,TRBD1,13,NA,CASRDRSLRTQYF,TGTGCCAGCAGGGACAGGTCCCTGAGAACCCAGTACTTC
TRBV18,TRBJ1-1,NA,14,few,CASSPSTPSTEAFF,TGTGCCAGCTCACCTTCGACCCCGAGCACTGAAGCTTTCTTT
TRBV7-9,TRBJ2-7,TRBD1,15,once,CASSASGTGTYEQYF,TGTGCCAGCAGCGCCTCCGGGACAGGGACCTACGAGCAGTACTTC
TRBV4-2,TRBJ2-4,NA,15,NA,CASSPQGPGGNIQYF,TGTGCCAGCAGCCCGCAGGGACCTGGGGGTAACATTCAGTACTTC
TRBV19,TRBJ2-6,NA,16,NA,CASSIVTGIGANVLTF,TGTGCCAGTAGTATAGTAACAGGGATAGGGGCCAACGTCCTGACTTTC
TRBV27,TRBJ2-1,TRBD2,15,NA,CASTTLAGRYNEQFF,TGTGCCAGCACTACACTAGCGGGACGGTACAATGAGCAGTTCTTC
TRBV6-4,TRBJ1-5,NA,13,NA,CASSVPGNQPQHF,TGTGCCAGCAGTGTACCAGGCAATCAGCCCCAGCATTTT
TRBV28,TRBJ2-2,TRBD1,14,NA,CASRGQGSGGELFF,TGTGCCAGCAGGGGACAGGGTTCAGGCGGGGAGCTGTTTTTT
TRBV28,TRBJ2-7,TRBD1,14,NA,CASSLSQGAAEQYF,TGTGCCAGCAGTTTGTCGCAGGGGGCTGCCGAGCAGTACTTC
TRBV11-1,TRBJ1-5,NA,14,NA,CASSSDSSNQPQHF,TGTGCCAGCAGCTCGGACAGTAGCAATCAGCCCCAGCATTTT
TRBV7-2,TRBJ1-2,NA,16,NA,CASSLSDWQGLYGYTF,TGTGCCAGCAGCTTATCTGATTGGCAAGGGCTATATGGCTACACCTTC
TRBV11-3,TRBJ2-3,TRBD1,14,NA,CASSLRQGTDTQYF,TGTGCCAGCAGCTTAAGACAGGGGACAGATACGCAGTATTTT
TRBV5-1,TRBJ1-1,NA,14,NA,CASSRDTMNTEAFF,TGCGCCAGCAGCCGGGACACTATGAACACTGAAGCTTTCTTT
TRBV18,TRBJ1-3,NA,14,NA,CASSGQGSGNTIYF,TGTGCCAGTTCCGGTCAGGGCTCTGGAAACACCATATATTTT
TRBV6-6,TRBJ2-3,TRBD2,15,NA,CASRAAGVAGDTQYF,TGTGCCAGCCGAGCAGCGGGGGTCGCAGGAGATACGCAGTATTTT
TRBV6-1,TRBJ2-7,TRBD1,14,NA,CASSARQGSLEQYF,TGTGCCAGCAGTGCTCGACAGGGGAGCTTGGAGCAGTACTTC
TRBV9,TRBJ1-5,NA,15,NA,CASSVEAASNQPQHF,TGTGCCAGCAGCGTAGAGGCCGCCAGCAATCAGCCCCAGCATTTT
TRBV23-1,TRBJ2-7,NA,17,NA,CASSQTKNGQDSYEQYF,TGCGCCAGCAGTCAAACAAAGAATGGCCAAGATTCCTACGAGCAGTACTTC
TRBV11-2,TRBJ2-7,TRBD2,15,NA,CASSLTSGGFNEQYF,TGTGCCAGCAGCTTGACTAGCGGGGGGTTTAACGAGCAGTACTTC
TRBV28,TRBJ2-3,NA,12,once,CASRVDTDTQYF,TGTGCCAGCAGGGTCGACACAGATACGCAGTATTTT
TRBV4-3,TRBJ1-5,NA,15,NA,CASSQATGFGQPQHF,TGCGCCAGCAGCCAAGCAACTGGATTCGGTCAGCCCCAGCATTTT
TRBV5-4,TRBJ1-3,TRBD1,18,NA,CASSRSFTQGRGADTIYF,TGTGCCAGCAGCCGCTCCTTCACACAGGGGCGTGGGGCCGACACCATATATTTT
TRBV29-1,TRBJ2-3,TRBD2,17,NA,CSVQTLTSAHGTDTQYF,TGCAGCGTCCAGACACTGACTAGCGCCCATGGCACAGATACGCAGTATTTT
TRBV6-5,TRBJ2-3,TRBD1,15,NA,CASSWDRGLPDTQYF,TGTGCCAGCAGCTGGGACAGGGGGCTCCCAGATACGCAGTATTTT
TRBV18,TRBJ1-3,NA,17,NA,CASSSNSGVRSGNTIYF,TGTGCCAGCTCATCAAATTCAGGGGTTCGCTCTGGAAACACCATATATTTT
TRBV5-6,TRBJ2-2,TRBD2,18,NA,CASSPMASGREKTGELFF,TGTGCCAGCAGCCCCATGGCTAGCGGGAGGGAAAAAACCGGGGAGCTGTTTTTT
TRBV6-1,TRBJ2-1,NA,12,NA,CASSEFNNEQFF,TGTGCCAGCAGTGAGTTCAACAATGAGCAGTTCTTC
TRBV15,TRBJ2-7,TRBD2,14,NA,CATSRTSGSYEQYF,TGTGCCACCAGCAGAACTAGCGGGAGCTACGAGCAGTACTTC
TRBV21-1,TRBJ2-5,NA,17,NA,CASSKALGRVVSETQYF,TGTGCCAGCAGCAAAGCGCTAGGGAGGGTGGTGTCGGAGACCCAGTACTTC
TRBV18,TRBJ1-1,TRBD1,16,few,CASSPVHGQGANEAFF,TGTGCCAGCTCACCAGTACACGGACAGGGAGCAAATGAAGCTTTCTTT
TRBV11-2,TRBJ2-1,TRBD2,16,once,CASSSLAGVIYNEQFF,TGTGCCAGCAGCTCTTTAGCGGGAGTCATCTACAATGAGCAGTTCTTC
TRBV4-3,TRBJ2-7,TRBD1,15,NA,CASSARPTGGSEQYF,TGCGCCAGCAGCGCCCGGCCGACAGGGGGCAGCGAGCAGTACTTC
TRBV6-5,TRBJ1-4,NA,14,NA,CASMGGATNEKLFF,TGTGCCAGCATGGGGGGTGCAACTAATGAAAAACTGTTTTTT
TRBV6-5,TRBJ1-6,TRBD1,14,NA,CASQGRTGSSPLHF,TGTGCCAGCCAAGGGCGGACAGGGAGTTCACCCCTCCACTTT
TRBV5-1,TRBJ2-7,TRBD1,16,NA,CASSSGTGTTYYEQYF,TGCGCCAGCAGCTCAGGGACAGGGACGACTTACTACGAGCAGTACTTC